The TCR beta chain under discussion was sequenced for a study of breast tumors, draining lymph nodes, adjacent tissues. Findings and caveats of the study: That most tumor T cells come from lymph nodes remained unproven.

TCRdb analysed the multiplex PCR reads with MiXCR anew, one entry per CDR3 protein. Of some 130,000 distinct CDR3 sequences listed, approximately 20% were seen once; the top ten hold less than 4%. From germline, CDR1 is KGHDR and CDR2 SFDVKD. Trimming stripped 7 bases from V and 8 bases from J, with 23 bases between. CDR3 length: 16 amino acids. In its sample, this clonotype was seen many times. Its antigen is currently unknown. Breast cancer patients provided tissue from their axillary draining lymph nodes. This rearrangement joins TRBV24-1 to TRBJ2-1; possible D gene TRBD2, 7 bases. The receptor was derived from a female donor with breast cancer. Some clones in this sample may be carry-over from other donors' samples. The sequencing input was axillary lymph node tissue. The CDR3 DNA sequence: TGTGCCACCAGGGGGGTAAGCGGGGAGGGGGGCGATGAGCAGTTCTTC. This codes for CATRGVSGEGGDEQFF.